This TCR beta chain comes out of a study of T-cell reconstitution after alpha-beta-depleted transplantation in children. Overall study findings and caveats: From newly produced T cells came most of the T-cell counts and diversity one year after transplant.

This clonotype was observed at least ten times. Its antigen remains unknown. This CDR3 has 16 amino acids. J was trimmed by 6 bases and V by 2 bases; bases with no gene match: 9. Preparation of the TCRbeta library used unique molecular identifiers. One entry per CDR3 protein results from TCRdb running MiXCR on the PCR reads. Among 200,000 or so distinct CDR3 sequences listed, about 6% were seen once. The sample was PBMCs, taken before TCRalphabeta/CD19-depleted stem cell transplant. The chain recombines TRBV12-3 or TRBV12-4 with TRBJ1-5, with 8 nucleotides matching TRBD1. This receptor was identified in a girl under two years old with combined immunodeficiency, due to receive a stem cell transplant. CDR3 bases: TGTGCCAGCAGTTTATCAACAGGGGGTGGTAGTCAGCCCCAGCATTTT. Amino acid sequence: CASSLSTGGGSQPQHF.